These 4 T cell receptor beta chains originate from one sample sequenced in a study of CD8 T cells in ankylosing spondylitis. Study-level points and caveats: It appeared that ankylosing spondylitis blood was characterized by a TCR beta motif of about eight highly homologous variants.

TCRdb processed the 5' RACE reads anew with MiXCR; each CDR3 protein has one entry. The profile shows under 250,000 distinct CDR3 sequences, around 6.6% of them singletons. No cognate antigen is known for these TCRs. The sample was blood, either unsorted or a sorted T cell fraction (not recorded which). These receptors originate from a male donor with ankylosing spondylitis.

This clonotype showed up just a few times. The chain combines TRBV7-2 with TRBJ2-5; the D gene is possibly TRBD2 (6 bases). The CDR3 is made up of 15 amino acids. Per the germline V gene, CDR1 is SGHTA and CDR2 is FQGNSA. V shed 4 bases and J shed 4 bases, with 16 bases lying between them. The CDR3 coding sequence is TGTGCCAGCAGCTCGGAGGGGTCCCAGGGAGAGACCCAGTACTTC. Amino acids: CASSSEGSQGETQYF.

This clonotype was observed at least ten times. In DNA form, the CDR3 reads TGTGCAAAAGATACGCAGTATTTT. It codes for CAKDTQYF. V is TRBV27 and J is TRBJ2-3, with D unclear. The CDR3 consists of 8 residues. The germline gives CDR1 MNHEY, CDR2 SMNVEV (reference sequence).

This clonotype was found many times. The chain recombines TRBV28 with TRBJ2-7; 8 bases line up with TRBD1. CDR3 length: 14 amino acids. J lost 7 bases, V lost 6 bases, and 11 bases had no gene match. Germline CDR1 is MDHEN and CDR2 is SYDVKM. This CDR3 is CASSWTGTGWEQYF. The CDR3 DNA sequence: TGTGCCAGCAGCTGGACAGGGACGGGTTGGGAGCAGTACTTC.

This clonotype was counted many times. The rearrangement uses TRBV10-1 and TRBJ2-7; perhaps TRBD2 as D (6 bases). CDR1 and CDR2 from the germline V gene are WNHNN and SYGVQD (reference sequence). Trimming removed 0 bases at V and 4 bases at J, with 10 bases between. There are 14 residues in the CDR3. The chain's CDR3 is CASSESMEGYEQYF. The CDR3 DNA follows: TGCGCCAGCAGTGAGTCGATGGAGGGGTACGAGCAGTACTTC.